The 27 T cell receptor beta chains in this list originate from one sample, sequenced in a study of regulatory T cells in long-lasting Graves disease. With iRepertoire HTBI primers and Arm-PCR of CDR3 regions, TCR beta libraries were built. MiXCR was run by TCRdb on the multiplex PCR reads, yielding one entry per CDR3 protein. The top ten clones hold about an eighth of a sample with some 420,000 distinct CDR3 sequences, about 22% of them seen once. Time point: persistent/refractory GD, antithyroid drugs over 5 years with positive TRAb. From RNA extracted from PBMCs, the TCR library was made. Specimen: peripheral blood mononuclear cells (PBMCs), collected when the disease was refractory, from a patient treated with antithyroid drugs. The receptors come from a female donor with Graves disease.

The rearrangement links TRBV5-5 to TRBJ1-1, with D possibly TRBD1 on 5 matching bases. This CDR3 spans 13 amino acids. The germline gives CDR1 SGHKS, CDR2 YYEKEE (reference sequence). With 5 bases removed from V and 9 bases from J, the gap between germline ends came to 17 bases. The CDR3 DNA is TGTGCCAGCAGGCCAACCGGGACGGAAAAAGCTTTCTTT. This encodes CASRPTGTEKAFF. Full variable domain (outside the CDR3, taken from reference TRBV5-5 and TRBJ1-1): DAGVTQSPTHLIKTRGQQVTLRCSPISGHKSVSWYQQVLGQGPQFIFQYYEKEERGRGNFPDRFSARQFPNYSSELNVNALLLGDSALYLCASRPTGTEKAFFGQGTRLTVV.

This clonotype was seen only once. Just one base apart from a much larger clone, this may be a read error. The chain couples TRBV28 to TRBJ2-3; tentative D call: TRBD1 (5 bases). The CDR3 runs to 12 residues. Germline V gene data show CDR1 as MDHEN and CDR2 as SYDVKM. CDR3 nucleotides: TGTGCCAGCAGTTCCCACACAGGTACGCAGTATTTT. This gives the protein CASSSHTGTQYF.

For this clonotype: A read error may explain this, as a much larger clone is one base away. DNA of the CDR3: TGTGCCAGCTCCCGCCTCTCCTACGAGCAGTGCTTC. Translating gives CASSRLSYEQCF. The chain is built from TRBV12-3 or TRBV12-4 and TRBJ2-7; D is uncertain. The CDR3 runs 12 residues.

This clonotype has ten or more counts. V gene TRBV12-3 or TRBV12-4 combines with J gene TRBJ1-6; D unresolved. The V end was cut by 6 bases, the J end by 9 bases, with 9 bases between. The CDR3 loop spans 12 amino acids. The CDR3, as DNA: TGTGCCAGCAGGGCAAGCAGTTCACCCCTCCACTTT. It specifies CASRASSSPLHF.

This clonotype was counted ten times or more. This chain links TRBV24-1 with TRBJ1-2; 7 nucleotides align to TRBD1. The CDR3 loop spans 15 amino acids. With V trimmed by 4 bases and J by 7 bases, 11 bases remained unmatched. CDR1 is KGHDR and CDR2 is SFDVKD in the germline V gene. CDR3 DNA: TGTGCCACCAGTGACCATCCCCTGACAGGGTCTGGCTACACCTTC. It translates to CATSDHPLTGSGYTF.

This clonotype has at least ten counts. The chain recombines TRBV7-8 with TRBJ2-7; 15 bases match TRBD2. CDR1 and CDR2 (germline): SGHVS, FQNEAQ. The ends lost 4 bases at V and 0 bases at J; junction bases unmatched: 4. CDR3 length equals 17 residues. DNA for the CDR3: TGTGCCAGCAGCTACGGGACTAGCGGGAGGAGCTCCTACGAGCAGTACTTC. It codes for CASSYGTSGRSSYEQYF.

This clonotype was counted many times. The chain couples TRBV6-5 to TRBJ2-5; D remains ambiguous. Trimming stripped 2 bases from V and 4 bases from J, with 8 bases between. Per the germline V gene, CDR1 is MNHEY and CDR2 is SVGAGI. The CDR3 is 13 residues long. In DNA, the CDR3 is TGTGCCAGCAGTTACGGCGGTCGAGAGACCCAGTACTTC. Translating gives CASSYGGRETQYF.

The chain joins TRBV29-1 to TRBJ1-1; D call uncertain. The CDR3 extends over 11 amino acids. V gave up 4 bases and J gave up 4 bases, with 7 bases separating them. The germline V gene encodes CDR1 SQVTM and CDR2 ANQGSEA. CDR3 sequence: CSVAGITEAFF. DNA of the CDR3: TGCAGCGTTGCGGGGATCACTGAAGCTTTCTTT. Full variable domain (missing parts from reference TRBV29-1 and TRBJ1-1): SAVISQKPSRDICQRGTSLTIQCQVDSQVTMMFWYRQQPGQSLTLIATANQGSEATYESGFVIDKFPISRPNLTFSTLTVSNMSPEDSSIYLCSVAGITEAFFGQGTRLTVV.

There are a few counts of this clonotype. The chain is built from TRBV2 and TRBJ1-3, with a weak D call TRBD1 (6 bases). The V end lost 4 bases, the J end lost 0 bases, and 13 bases lay between the germline ends. Germline values: CDR1 SNHLY, CDR2 FYNNEI. The length of the CDR3 is 16 residues. The CDR3 sequence: CASSARQATSGNTIYF. CDR3 coding DNA: TGTGCCAGCAGTGCCCGACAGGCTACCTCTGGAAACACCATATATTTT. The entire variable domain, with the rest obtained from reference TRBV2 and TRBJ1-3, is as follows: EPEVTQTPSHQVTQMGQEVILRCVPISNHLYFYWYRQILGQKVEFLVSFYNNEISEKSEIFDDQFSVERPDGSNFTLKIRSTKLEDSAMYFCASSARQATSGNTIYFGEGSWLTVV.

The gene calls are TRBV19 and TRBJ1-5; D is unresolved. The CDR3 spans 14 residues. The germline V gene encodes CDR1 LNHDA and CDR2 SQIVND (reference sequence). Trimming cost V 0 bases and J 6 bases, with 9 bases left between them. This CDR3 is CASSIEGKGQPQHF. The CDR3 region has the DNA TGTGCCAGTAGTATAGAGGGAAAGGGTCAGCCCCAGCATTTT.

The J gene is TRBJ1-2, the V gene TRBV29-1; D gene unclear. The CDR3 is 10 amino acids. In germline, CDR1 is SQVTM, CDR2 ANQGSEA. The germline V and J ends were trimmed by 3 bases and 6 bases, with 5 bases remaining between them. CDR3 DNA sequence: TGCAGCGTTGATCTCCATGGCTACACCTTC. Its protein is CSVDLHGYTF.

V usage is TRBV6-5 and J usage is TRBJ1-1, with no clear D. Looked up from germline, CDR1 is MNHEY and CDR2 is SVGAGI. CDR3 length equals 14 residues. V lost 0 bases, J lost 6 bases, and 11 bases lay in between. CDR3 residues: CASSYSGREAEAFF. In DNA form, the CDR3 reads TGTGCCAGCAGTTACTCTGGCAGAGAGGCTGAAGCTTTCTTT.

The gene calls are TRBV4-1 and TRBJ1-2; D gene ambiguous. Germline values: CDR1 MGHRA, CDR2 YSYEKL. The CDR3 runs 13 residues. Trimming stripped 0 bases from V and 5 bases from J, with 7 bases between. For the CDR3, the DNA is TGCGCCAGCAGCCAAGATCAGCGGTATGGCTACACCTTC. Its protein product is CASSQDQRYGYTF.

Ten or more counts support this clonotype. V is TRBV7-2 and J is TRBJ2-5; D ambiguous. V lost 4 bases and J lost 3, with 18 bases in between. This CDR3 comprises 16 residues. Germline loops: CDR1 SGHTA, CDR2 FQGNSA. The CDR3 nucleotides read TGTGCCAGCAGCTCCACCCGCAGTGGGTACGAAGAGACCCAGTACTTC. Translation: CASSSTRSGYEETQYF.

This clonotype was recorded only once. The genes are TRBV27 and TRBJ2-3; 7 bases map to TRBD2. The ends lost 0 bases at V and 3 bases at J; junction bases unmatched: 6. This CDR3 region has 16 residues. CDR1 and CDR2 (germline): MNHEY, SMNVEV (reference sequence). CDR3 DNA sequence: TGTGCCAGCAGTTTATCGCCCAGCGGGGTAACAGATACGCAGTATTTT. As protein: CASSLSPSGVTDTQYF.

The J gene is TRBJ2-7, the V gene TRBV7-2; TRBD2 is a possible D gene (6 bases). Germline CDR1 SGHTA, CDR2 FQGNSA. Trimming removed 4 bases from V and 0 bases from J, with 10 bases in between. This CDR3 comprises 14 residues. This CDR3 reads CASSSVGGSYEQYF. CDR3 in DNA: TGTGCCAGCAGCTCCGTCGGGGGCTCCTACGAGCAGTACTTC.

In regard to this clonotype: It may be a read error: a sequence one base away is much more abundant. The genes are TRBV6-1 and TRBJ1-1; D is uncertain. V was clipped by 7 bases and J by 7 bases, with 13 bases between them. Germline CDR1 and CDR2: MNHNS and SASEGT. The CDR3 has 12 residues. CDR3 sequence (DNA): TGTGCCAGCACTCCGGGAGCCTATGAAGCTTTCTTT. It encodes CASTPGAYEAFF.

This clonotype occurred a few times. CDR3 protein: CASSARDWTGELFF. The CDR3 nucleotides are TGTGCCAGCAGTGCGCGAGACTGGACCGGGGAGCTGTTTTTT. The J gene is TRBJ2-2, the V gene TRBV14; D not resolved. The CDR3 runs 14 residues. In germline, CDR1 is SGHDN, CDR2 FVKESK. Trimming cost V 6 bases and J 5 bases, with 13 bases left between them.

The chain recombines TRBV7-2 with TRBJ2-1, with TRBD2 matching over 16 bases. CDR3 length equals 19 residues. The J segment lost 4 bases and the V segment lost 1 base, leaving 7 bases of the junction unmatched. Looked up from germline, CDR1 is SGHTA and CDR2 is FQGNSA. The CDR3 protein is CASSLEGTSGRVSYNEQFF. The CDR3 nucleotides read TGTGCCAGCAGCTTAGAGGGGACTAGCGGGAGGGTTTCGTACAATGAGCAGTTCTTC.

This clonotype was detected many times. The chain uses TRBV7-2 and TRBJ1-2; maybe TRBD1 (6 bases). Germline values: CDR1 SGHTA, CDR2 FQGNSA. V lost 3 bases, J lost 4 bases, and 12 bases lay in between. The CDR3 contains 14 residues. CDR3 sequence (DNA): TGTGCCAGCAGCTTTGCAGGGGACGGCTATGGCTACACCTTC. This translates into CASSFAGDGYGYTF.

This clonotype has more than one count but fewer than ten. The gene calls are TRBV24-1 and TRBJ2-2; 10 nucleotides match TRBD1. Germline V gene sequence: CDR1 KGHDR, CDR2 SFDVKD. The CDR3 runs 15 residues. The junction had 4 bases not matched to a gene; V was cut back by 7 bases and J by 3 bases. The CDR3 coding sequence is TGTGCCACCAGGAGGACAGGGGGGGACACCGGGGAGCTGTTTTTT. It codes for CATRRTGGDTGELFF.

This clonotype came up many times. The chain combines TRBV27 with TRBJ1-4; D unclear. The CDR3 length is 14 residues. Germline-derived CDR1 and CDR2 are MNHEY and SMNVEV (reference sequence). Trimming removed 3 bases from V and 0 bases from J, with 5 bases in between. The CDR3 nucleotides are TGTGCCAGCAGTTTTGACACAACTAATGAAAAACTGTTTTTT. This sequence encodes CASSFDTTNEKLFF.

This clonotype was detected ten times or more. V is TRBV10-3 and J is TRBJ2-7, with a weak D call TRBD1 (7 bases). V lost 3 bases to trimming and J lost 7 bases, with 25 bases between them. Germline loops: CDR1 ENHRY, CDR2 SYGVKD. There are 17 residues in the CDR3. The CDR3 coding sequence is TGTGCCATCAGTGAAGTCGGAGGCGGGACAGCACCCCCGGAGCAGTACTTC. Translation: CAISEVGGGTAPPEQYF.

The chain links TRBV20-1 to TRBJ1-1; 8 nucleotides line up with TRBD1. The CDR3 has 14 amino acids. Germline-derived CDR1 and CDR2 are DFQATT and SNEGSKA (reference sequence). Trimming cost V 4 bases and J 3 bases; bases outside gene matches: 7. CDR3 in DNA: TGCAGTGCTAAACAGGGGGGGGGGGACACTGAAGCTTTCTTT. Protein sequence: CSAKQGGGDTEAFF.

Many counts were recorded for this clonotype. This chain joins TRBV28 and TRBJ2-7, with 8 bases lining up with TRBD2. Germline CDR1 MDHEN, CDR2 SYDVKM. The CDR3 consists of 15 residues. V trimming: 1 base; J trimming: 2 bases; junction bases outside the gene matches: 4. The CDR3 sequence is CASSLLGGGPYEQYF. CDR3 nucleotides: TGTGCCAGCAGTTTATTGGGCGGGGGGCCCTACGAGCAGTACTTC.

This clonotype was counted ten times or more. The J gene is TRBJ1-2, the V gene TRBV19; no clear D gene. V dropped 3 bases and J dropped 4 bases, with 12 bases sitting between them. Germline V CDR1 and CDR2: LNHDA, SQIVND (reference sequence). The CDR3 sequence is 14 residues long. The CDR3 region has the DNA TGTGCCAGTAGTATGACGCGGGTATCCTATGGCTACACCTTC. It specifies CASSMTRVSYGYTF.

A remark on this clonotype: A clone one base away is much larger, so this may be a read error. The J gene is TRBJ1-2, the V gene TRBV29-1, with no clear D. Germline CDR1 is SQVTM and CDR2 is ANQGSEA. The CDR3 is 13 amino acids. The CDR3 spells CSANLGRYYGYAF. The DNA for the CDR3 is TGCAGCGCAAATCTGGGCCGGTACTATGGCTACGCCTTC.